This entry describes one TCR beta chain. The data were taken from a study of cytomegalovirus exposure and HLA in healthy donors. CDR3 length equals 15 residues. V was trimmed by 3 bases and J by 4 bases, leaving 16 bases between them. Germline V gene lookup returns CDR1 MGHDK and CDR2 SYGVNS. Both 60 Vbeta primers and 13 Jbeta primers went into the PCR. Libraries were prepared by immunoSEQ multiplex PCR; TCRdb keeps only in-frame clonotypes and omits some of them. The data show about 120,000 clones, more than 70% seen once. This chain links TRBV25-1 with TRBJ2-7; D is perhaps TRBD1 (5 bases). This TCR was sampled from a man over 45 in good health and CMV-seropositive. Source material: PBMCs. The CDR3 DNA reads TGTGCCAGCAGTGAGTCTCGTAGGGGCAAATACGAGCAGTACTTC. Translation: CASSESRRGKYEQYF.